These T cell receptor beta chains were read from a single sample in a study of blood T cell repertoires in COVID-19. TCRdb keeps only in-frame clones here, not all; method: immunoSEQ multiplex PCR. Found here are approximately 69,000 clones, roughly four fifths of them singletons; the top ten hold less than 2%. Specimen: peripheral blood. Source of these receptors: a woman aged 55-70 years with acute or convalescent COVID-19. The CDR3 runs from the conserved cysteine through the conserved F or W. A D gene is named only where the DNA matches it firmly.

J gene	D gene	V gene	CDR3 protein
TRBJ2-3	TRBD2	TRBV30	CAWSRGGNTDTQYF
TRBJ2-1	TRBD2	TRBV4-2	CASSQDRTSVREQFF
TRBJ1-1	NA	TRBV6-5	CASGRENTEAFF
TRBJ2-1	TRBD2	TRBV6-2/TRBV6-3	CASSPQELAGYNEQFF
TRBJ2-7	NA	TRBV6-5	CASSYLTGYEQYF
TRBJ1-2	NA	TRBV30	CAWKVRDRVFLRGYTF
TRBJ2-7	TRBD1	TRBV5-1	CASSLPGQGGVAYEQYF
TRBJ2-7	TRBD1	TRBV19	CASSIGPPAQGSHEQYF
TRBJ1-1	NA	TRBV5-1	CASRPPEGGLTEAFF
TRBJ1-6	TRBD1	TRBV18	CASSKTGNNSPLHF
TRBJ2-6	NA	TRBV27	CASSSGLGGGGANVLTF
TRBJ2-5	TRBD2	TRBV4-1	CASSLSGGLLMETQYF
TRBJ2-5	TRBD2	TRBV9	CASSAAGGTTQYF
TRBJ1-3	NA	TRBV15	CATSKRGVSGNTIYF
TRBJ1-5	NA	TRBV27	CASSQSWGHNQPQHF
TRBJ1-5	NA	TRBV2	CASSTGLRMQPQHF
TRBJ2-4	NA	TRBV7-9	CASSLDGRDGQYF
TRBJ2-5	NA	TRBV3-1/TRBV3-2	CASSQGAGLETQYF
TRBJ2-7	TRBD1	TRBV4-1	CASSQDVGWGTGVYEQYF
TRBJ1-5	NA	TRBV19	CASSIVHFSNQPQHF
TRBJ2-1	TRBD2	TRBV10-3	CAISLAGLDEQFF
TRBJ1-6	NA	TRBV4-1	CASSQVLRQGWESSYNSPLHF
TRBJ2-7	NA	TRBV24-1	CATSGRVTGEQYF
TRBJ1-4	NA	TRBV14	CASSRTSTGRNEKLFF
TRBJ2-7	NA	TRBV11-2	CASSLQGQLLYEQYF
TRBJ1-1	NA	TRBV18	CASSPLREKNTEAFF
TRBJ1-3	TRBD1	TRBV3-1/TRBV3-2	CASSRGQGGNTIYF
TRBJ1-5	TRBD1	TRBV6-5	CASRQGASNQPQHF
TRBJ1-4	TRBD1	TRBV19	CASGRQGIVEKLFF
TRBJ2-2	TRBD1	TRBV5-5	CASGWGQGVTGELFF
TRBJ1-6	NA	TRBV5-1	CASSFYQGRNNSPLHF
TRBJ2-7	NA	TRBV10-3	CAISAQQGDPTQQYF
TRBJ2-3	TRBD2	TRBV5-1	CASGTSGSSTDTQYF
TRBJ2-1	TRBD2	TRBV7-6	CASSLVGASGEGQFF
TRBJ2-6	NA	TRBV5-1	CASSLASVSGANVLTF
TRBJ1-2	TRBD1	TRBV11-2	CASSGDRVIYTF
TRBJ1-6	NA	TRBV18	CASSLTGNYNSPLHF
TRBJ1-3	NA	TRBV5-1	CASSLASTGDSGNTIYF
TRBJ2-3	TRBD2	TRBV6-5	CASSRLAGITDTQYF
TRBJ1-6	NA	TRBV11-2	CASSLDRRGASPLHF
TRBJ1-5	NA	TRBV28	CASARDSNQPQHF
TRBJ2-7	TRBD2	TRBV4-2	CASSQEVASGRAEQYF
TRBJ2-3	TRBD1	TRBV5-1	CASSDPGQAIDTQYF
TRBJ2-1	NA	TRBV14	CASSQARLNEQFF
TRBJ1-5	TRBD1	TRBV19	CASRSPGTGGSNQPQHF
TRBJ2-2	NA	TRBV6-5	CASSSRSTGELFF
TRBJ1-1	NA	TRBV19	CASSIQGKMITEAFF
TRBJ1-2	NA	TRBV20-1	CSAKAGGYTF
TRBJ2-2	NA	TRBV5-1	CASRPSPLRGTGELFF
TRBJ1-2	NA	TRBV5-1	CASSLDGQYGYTF
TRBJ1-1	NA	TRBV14	CASSQVQGGEAFF